The TCR beta chain described here comes from a study of early T cells in non-severe SARS-CoV-2 infection. The wider study: Sequenced bulk RNA came from whole blood that was unsorted, and chains were unpaired. The study, taken as a whole, reports: Comparison of clonotypes with VDJdb favored anti-spike CD8 responses while missing private and CD4 specificities.

Each single cDNA molecule received a unique molecular identifier. TCRdb called the 5' RACE reads again in MiXCR, with one record for every CDR3 protein. The sample lists about 29,000 distinct CDR3 sequences, roughly 5% occurring once. A remark on this clonotype: The target antigen is unknown.

Sequences were obtained from whole blood. The receptor was isolated from an adult who was a healthcare worker with PCR-confirmed SARS-CoV-2 infection or an uninfected control (not recorded which).

This CDR3 is CASSDRTGQSPLHF. CDR3 DNA sequence: TGTGCCAGCAGTGATAGGACAGGGCAATCACCCCTCCACTTT. J is TRBJ1-6 and V is TRBV6-1; 8 bases align to TRBD1. Germline V gives CDR1 MNHNS, CDR2 SASEGT. The CDR3 has 14 amino acids. Trimming cost V 3 bases and J 10 bases; bases outside gene matches: 5.